Presented here are 10 T cell receptor beta chains from one specimen sequenced in a study of T cells in Graves' hyperthyroidism and ophthalmopathy (dated by TCRdb to about 2019). Libraries were constructed by multiplex PCR. The instrument was an Illumina HiSeq 2000. The TCR beta CDR3 regions were amplified from RNA transcripts. The TCR CDR3 was subjected to a first round of RT-PCR using the HTBI primer set and the Qiagen OneStep RT-PCR kit. TCRdb's own reprocessing of the public reads used fastp at Q25 and MiXCR and kept productive beta chains. Each entry merges the rows of one CDR3 protein and shows their most common DNA and genes. This sample is represented by 400,000 to 500,000 distinct CDR3 sequences; roughly 13% of them were singletons. Jointly, the top ten make up 5.3% of the sample. The sample consisted of blood. These receptors came from a young woman with Graves' hyperthyroidism.

The sample holds a few counts of this clonotype. This sequence joins TRBV10-1 and TRBJ2-1; D remains unclear. The CDR3 is 17 residues long. V gave up 4 bases and J gave up 7 bases, with 23 bases separating them. Germline values: CDR1 WNHNN, CDR2 SYGVQD (reference sequence). This CDR3 is CASSATTGPARRNEQFF. The CDR3 nucleotides read TGCGCCAGCAGTGCCACGACTGGACCCGCCAGGCGGAATGAGCAGTTCTTC.

This clonotype was seen more than once but under ten times. The genes are TRBV29-1 and TRBJ1-2; D is undetermined. V shed 1 base and J shed 8 bases, with 29 bases lying between them. Germline CDR1 and CDR2: SQVTM and ANQGSEA. This CDR3 has 18 amino acids. The CDR3, as DNA: TGCAGCGTTGAAGTGAAGCGAGGCCAAGGGTGGGGAAGTGGGGGCTACACCTTC. Translating it yields CSVEVKRGQGWGSGGYTF.

To note about this clonotype: It may be a read error: a sequence one base away is much more abundant. As the CDR3 is not closed by the conserved phenylalanine or tryptophan, this likely results from a read error. The chain recombines TRBV20-1 with TRBJ2-3; TRBD2 is a possible D gene (6 bases). The CDR3 spans 14 residues. V was shortened by 4 bases and J by 1 base, with 12 bases between the two germline ends. Germline CDR1 is DFQATT and CDR2 is SNEGSKA (reference sequence). The CDR3 spells CSANRRARTDTQYS. As DNA, the CDR3 is TGCAGTGCTAACAGGAGGGCCCGCACAGATACGCAGTATTCT.

This clonotype showed up many times. CDR3 protein: CASRSTYEQYF. Here the CDR3 DNA reads TGTGCCAGCAGAAGTACCTACGAGCAGTACTTC. V usage is TRBV28 and J usage is TRBJ2-7; D not resolved. The CDR3 is made up of 11 amino acids. The V and J ends lost 6 bases and 2 bases respectively, with 5 bases between them. Germline loops: CDR1 MDHEN, CDR2 SYDVKM.

This clonotype was seen many times. The chain carries TRBV27 and TRBJ2-7, with 7 bases matching TRBD1. Germline lookup yields CDR1 MNHEY and CDR2 SMNVEV (reference sequence). The CDR3 runs 13 residues. V lost 4 bases, J lost 5 bases, and 5 bases stayed unmatched. Here the CDR3 DNA reads TGTGCCAGCAGTTCCAGACAGGGCCACGAGCAGTACTTC. This codes for CASSSRQGHEQYF.

The chain has TRBV4-1 and TRBJ2-4; D is tentatively TRBD1 or TRBD2 (5 bases each). V dropped 1 base and J dropped 5 bases, with 9 bases sitting between them. The CDR3 consists of 14 residues. Germline assignment: CDR1 MGHRA and CDR2 YSYEKL. CDR3 nucleotides: TGCGCCAGCAGCCAAGCGGGGCTTGAAAACATTCAGTACTTC. This codes for CASSQAGLENIQYF.

This clonotype has a count of ten or more. This chain links TRBV2 with TRBJ1-1; D unresolved. This CDR3 contains 14 residues. V lost 4 bases to trimming and J lost 5 bases, with 14 bases between them. Germline CDR1 SNHLY, CDR2 FYNNEI. This CDR3 is CASSVNTLGTEAFF. DNA of the CDR3: TGTGCCAGCAGTGTGAACACCTTGGGGACTGAAGCTTTCTTT. Drawing the rest from reference TRBV2 and TRBJ1-1, the complete variable domain is EPEVTQTPSHQVTQMGQEVILRCVPISNHLYFYWYRQILGQKVEFLVSFYNNEISEKSEIFDDQFSVERPDGSNFTLKIRSTKLEDSAMYFCASSVNTLGTEAFFGQGTRLTVV.

In its sample, this clonotype was seen many times. The chain couples TRBV12-3 or TRBV12-4 to TRBJ2-2, with 8 positions matching TRBD2. The CDR3 runs 20 residues. V dropped 0 bases and J dropped 4; count of bases not matched to a gene: 16. In DNA, the CDR3 is TGTGCCAGCAGTTTAGCCTTGGGGAGCGGGAGACTCACAGGCACCGGGGAGCTGTTTTTT. It is translated as CASSLALGSGRLTGTGELFF.

This clonotype was observed at least ten times. The chain couples TRBV29-1 to TRBJ1-1; the match to TRBD1 covers 7 bases. Germline CDR1 reads SQVTM; CDR2 reads ANQGSEA. V was pared by 4 bases and J by 5 bases, with 7 bases of the junction left unmatched. The CDR3 extends over 13 amino acids. The CDR3 bases are TGCAGCGTTGCCAGGGGGACGCGGACTGAAGCTTTCTTT. It yields the protein CSVARGTRTEAFF.

The CDR3 DNA follows: TGTGCCAGCAGTGGGAGCATGTTGGGGAGGCACGAGCAGTACTTC. As protein: CASSGSMLGRHEQYF. V is TRBV6-1 and J is TRBJ2-7; TRBD2 is a possible D gene (6 bases). Germline CDR1 and CDR2: MNHNS and SASEGT. This CDR3 comprises 15 residues. The V and J ends lost 4 bases and 5 bases respectively, with 18 bases between them.